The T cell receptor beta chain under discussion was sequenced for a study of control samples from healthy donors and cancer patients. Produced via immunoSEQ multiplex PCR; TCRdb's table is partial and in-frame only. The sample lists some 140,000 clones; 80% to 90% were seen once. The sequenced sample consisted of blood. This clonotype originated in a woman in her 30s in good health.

The CDR3 loop is CASSRTQGRKNTEAFF. In DNA form, the CDR3 reads TGTGCCAGCAGCCGAACCCAGGGGCGGAAGAACACTGAAGCTTTCTTT. The V call is TRBV4-2, the J call TRBJ1-1, with D possibly being TRBD1 (6 bases). This CDR3 has 16 amino acids. The germline V gene has CDR1 LGHNA and CDR2 YNFKEQ. Trimming took 4 bases from V and 1 from J, leaving 16 bases between them.